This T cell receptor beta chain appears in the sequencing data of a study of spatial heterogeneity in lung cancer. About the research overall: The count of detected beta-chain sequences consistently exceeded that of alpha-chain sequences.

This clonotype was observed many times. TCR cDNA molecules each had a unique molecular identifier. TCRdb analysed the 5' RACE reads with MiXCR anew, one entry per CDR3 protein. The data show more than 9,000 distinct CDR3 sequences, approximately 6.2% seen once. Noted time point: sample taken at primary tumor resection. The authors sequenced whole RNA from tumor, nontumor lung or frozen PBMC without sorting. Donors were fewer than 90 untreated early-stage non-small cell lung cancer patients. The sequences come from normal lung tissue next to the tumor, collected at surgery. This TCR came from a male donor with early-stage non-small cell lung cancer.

CDR3 amino acids: CASSLSVGTGINEQYF. CDR3 nucleotide sequence: TGTGCCAGCAGCCTATCGGTGGGGACAGGGATCAACGAGCAGTACTTC. The chain couples TRBV12-3 or TRBV12-4 to TRBJ2-7, with 9 positions matching TRBD1. The CDR3 length is 16 residues. The V and J ends lost 6 bases and 5 bases, in that order; junction bases with no gene match: 14.